These T cell receptor beta chains were read from a single sample in a study of blood T cell repertoires in COVID-19. The table came from immunoSEQ multiplex PCR; TCRdb's copy has only in-frame clones and leaves some out. The sample lists a few hundred thousand clones, 65% to 85% occurring once. The material sequenced was peripheral blood. These receptors came from a woman younger than 45 with COVID-19, enrolled during active disease. Each CDR3 is given with its conserved first and last residue. Fields, in order: J gene, V gene, CDR3 length, clone size, D gene, CDR3 DNA, CDR3 protein. A D gene is named only where the DNA matches it firmly. Some rows have no size entry. The others give once, few or many, or a class for an expanded clone.

>TRBJ2-5|TRBV6-5|13|-|TRBD1
TGTGCCAGCAGTTTCGACAGGGCAGAGACCCAGTACTTC
CASSFDRAETQYF
>TRBJ2-7|TRBV3-1/TRBV3-2|13|-|TRBD1
TGTGCCAGCAGTCCGGGACAGGGCTACGAGCAGTACTTC
CASSPGQGYEQYF
>TRBJ2-7|TRBV7-2|12|-|-
TGTGCCAGCAGCCTAAACAGGAACGAGCAGTACTTC
CASSLNRNEQYF
>TRBJ2-5|TRBV4-1|17|-|TRBD2
TGCGCCAGCAGCCAAGAGGGGAGCGGGAGGGCCGACGAGACCCAGTACTTC
CASSQEGSGRADETQYF
>TRBJ2-2|TRBV2|12|-|-
TGTGCCAGCAGCCCCTTAACCGGGGAGCTGTTTTTT
CASSPLTGELFF
>TRBJ2-2|TRBV5-1|16|-|TRBD2
TGCGCCAGCAGCTTGGCGCTAGCGGGGAACACCGGGGAGCTGTTTTTT
CASSLALAGNTGELFF
>TRBJ1-3|TRBV7-9|15|-|TRBD1
TGTGCCAGCAGCTATGGGACAGGGTCCTCAGACACCATATATTTT
CASSYGTGSSDTIYF
>TRBJ2-7|TRBV27|12|-|TRBD1
TGTGCCAGCAGATCTGACAGGGGCGAGCAGTACTTC
CASRSDRGEQYF
>TRBJ1-6|TRBV19|12|few|-
TGTGCCAGTAGTACTCTAGGATCACCCCTCCACTTT
CASSTLGSPLHF
>TRBJ1-2|TRBV7-2|13|-|-
TGTGCCAGCAGCTTGCGAACAGGGTTGGGCTACACCTTC
CASSLRTGLGYTF
>TRBJ2-7|TRBV27|12|-|TRBD1
TGTGCCGGGGGACAGGGCCCCTACGAGCAGTACTTC
CAGGQGPYEQYF
>TRBJ2-2|TRBV9|19|-|TRBD2
TGTGCCAGCAGCGTAGGTGGCGGGGGGCGGACGGCGAACACCGGGGAGCTGTTTTTT
CASSVGGGGRTANTGELFF
>TRBJ2-3|TRBV3-1/TRBV3-2|15|-|TRBD1
TGTGCCAGCAGTGACAGGGCCGTTAGCACAGATACGCAGTATTTT
CASSDRAVSTDTQYF
>TRBJ1-2|TRBV27|14|-|-
TGTGCCAGCAGTTTACTCGGGGAGAACTATGGCTACACCTTC
CASSLLGENYGYTF
>TRBJ2-6|TRBV25-1|15|-|-
TGTGCCAGCAGTGAGTACTCCTCTGGGGCCAACGTCCTGACTTTC
CASSEYSSGANVLTF
>TRBJ1-4|TRBV28|15|once|TRBD1
TGTGCCAGCAGTTTAAGGACAGGACCTAATGAAAAACTGTTTTTT
CASSLRTGPNEKLFF
>TRBJ2-5|TRBV9|14|-|-
TGTGCCAGCAGCACATCAGGGTCCCGGGAGACCCAGTACTTC
CASSTSGSRETQYF
>TRBJ2-7|TRBV7-9|15|-|TRBD1
TGTGCCAGCAGCCCGGGGACAGGTAGCTCCTACGAGCAGTACTTC
CASSPGTGSSYEQYF
>TRBJ1-2|TRBV29-1|13|-|TRBD1
TGCAGCGTTCGACAGGGGCTTTATGAGGGCTACACCTTC
CSVRQGLYEGYTF
>TRBJ2-1|TRBV4-2|16|once|TRBD2
TGTGCCAGCAGCCAAGAGCTGCGGGAGGGCCAGAATGAGCAGTTCTTC
CASSQELREGQNEQFF
>TRBJ1-4|TRBV5-5|16|-|-
TGTGCCAGCAGCTTGCACCCCAAAGGAGCTAATGAAAAACTGTTTTTT
CASSLHPKGANEKLFF
>TRBJ1-2|TRBV5-6|16|-|-
TGTGCCAGCAGCTTGGTTCCAGGGGTCGATGGCTATGGCTACACCTTC
CASSLVPGVDGYGYTF
>TRBJ2-6|TRBV5-1|18|-|-
TGCGCCAGCAGCTTGGATACAGGCCACGGCTCTGGGGCCAACGTCCTGACTTTC
CASSLDTGHGSGANVLTF
>TRBJ2-1|TRBV9|15|-|-
TGTGCCAGCAGCGTAGATCCGGGAGAAAGGAATGAGCAGTTCTTC
CASSVDPGERNEQFF
>TRBJ2-5|TRBV4-3|13|-|-
TGCGCCAGCAGCCAAGGGTCCGGAGGAACCCAGTACTTC
CASSQGSGGTQYF
>TRBJ2-1|TRBV6-6|13|-|-
TGTGCCAGCAGTTTGACAGCCTACAATGAGCAGTTCTTC
CASSLTAYNEQFF
>TRBJ1-2|TRBV27|16|-|TRBD1
TGTGCCAGCAGTTTAAAAGCGACAGGGTCAGACTATGGCTACACCTTC
CASSLKATGSDYGYTF
>TRBJ2-5|TRBV28|14|-|TRBD1
TGTGCCAGCAGTTTAACAGGGGGCCAAGAGACCCAGTACTTC
CASSLTGGQETQYF
>TRBJ2-3|TRBV23-1|17|-|TRBD1
TGCGCCAGCAGTCAATCAGGTAGGACAGGGGCCACAGATACGCAGTATTTT
CASSQSGRTGATDTQYF
>TRBJ1-2|TRBV20-1|10|-|-
TGCAGTGCTAGAGCGGGGGGCTACACCTTC
CSARAGGYTF
>TRBJ1-2|TRBV19|13|-|TRBD1
TGTGCCAGTAAAGGACAGGATAGGGACGGCTACACCTTC
CASKGQDRDGYTF
>TRBJ2-1|TRBV24-1|12|-|-
TGTGCCACCAGTGCCCTTGACAATGAGCAGTTCTTC
CATSALDNEQFF
>TRBJ2-1|TRBV4-3|18|-|-
TGCGCCAGCAGCCAAGCTCCCGTTAGGGCGGGAATATTAGATGAGCAGTTCTTC
CASSQAPVRAGILDEQFF
>TRBJ1-3|TRBV14|16|-|-
TGTGCCAGCAGCCAGTTCGACAGACCGTCTGGAAACACCATATATTTT
CASSQFDRPSGNTIYF
>TRBJ2-2|TRBV3-1/TRBV3-2|18|once|TRBD1
TGTGCCAGCAGCCAAGGGATACCGGGACAGGGATATACCGGGGAGCTGTTTTTT
CASSQGIPGQGYTGELFF
>TRBJ1-4|TRBV4-3|17|-|TRBD1
TGCGCCAGCAGCCAAGGGAACGCACAGGGGTTCAATGAAAAACTGTTTTTT
CASSQGNAQGFNEKLFF
>TRBJ2-7|TRBV3-1/TRBV3-2|15|-|-
TGTGCCAGCAGCCACGCCGTACAGGCATCCTACGAGCAGTACTTC
CASSHAVQASYEQYF
>TRBJ2-1|TRBV9|16|-|TRBD2
TGTGCCAGCAGCGCAGGGGGGGGACTAGCGGGAGATGAGCAGTTCTTC
CASSAGGGLAGDEQFF
>TRBJ1-3|TRBV5-6|14|-|TRBD1
TGTGCCAGCAGCTTGGACAGGGGTGGAAACACCATATATTTT
CASSLDRGGNTIYF
>TRBJ2-1|TRBV4-3|17|-|-
TGCGCCAGCAGCCAAGATCTCCCTAGCGTCTCCTACAATGAGCAGTTCTTC
CASSQDLPSVSYNEQFF